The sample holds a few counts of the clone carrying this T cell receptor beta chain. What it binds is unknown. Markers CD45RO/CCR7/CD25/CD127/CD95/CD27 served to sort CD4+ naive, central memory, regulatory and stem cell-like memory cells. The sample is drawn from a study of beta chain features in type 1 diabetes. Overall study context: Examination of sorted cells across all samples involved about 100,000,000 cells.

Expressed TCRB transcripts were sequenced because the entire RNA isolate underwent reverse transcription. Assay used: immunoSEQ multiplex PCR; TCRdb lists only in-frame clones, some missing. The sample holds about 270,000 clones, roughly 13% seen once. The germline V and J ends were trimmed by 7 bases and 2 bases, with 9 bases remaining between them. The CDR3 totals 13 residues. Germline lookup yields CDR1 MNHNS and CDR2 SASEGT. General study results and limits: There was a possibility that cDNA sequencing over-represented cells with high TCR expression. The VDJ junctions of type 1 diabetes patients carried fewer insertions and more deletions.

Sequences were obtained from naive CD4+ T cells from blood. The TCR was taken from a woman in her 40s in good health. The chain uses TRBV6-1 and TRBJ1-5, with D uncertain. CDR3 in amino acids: CASTPSGNQPQHF. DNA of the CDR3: TGTGCCAGCACCCCCAGCGGCAATCAGCCCCAGCATTTT.